The 18 T cell receptor beta chains listed next were all sequenced from one sample in a study of blood T cell repertoires in COVID-19. Only in-frame clones appear in the TCRdb table, and some are missing; sequencing was by immunoSEQ multiplex PCR. This table holds about 160,000 clones, 75% to 90% found once. The sample consisted of peripheral blood. The receptor set was obtained from a human donor with acute or convalescent COVID-19. The donor label of this sample is uncertain.

The chain joins TRBV28 to TRBJ2-7; tentatively, D is TRBD1 (7 bases). Germline V CDR1 and CDR2: MDHEN, SYDVKM. Trimming cost V 5 bases and J 2 bases, with 22 bases left between them. This CDR3 has 17 residues. CDR3 DNA: TGTGCCAGCAGTCTTAGGCGTGGGCGGGACAGAGCCTACGAGCAGTACTTC. Translation: CASSLRRGRDRAYEQYF.

This sequence joins TRBV2 and TRBJ1-1; TRBD1 aligns across 8 bases. Germline V gives CDR1 SNHLY, CDR2 FYNNEI. Trimming at V came to 6 bases and at J to 0 bases, leaving 6 bases not matched to a gene. The CDR3 length is 15 residues. This chain's CDR3 is CASRNRGSMNTEAFF. DNA of the CDR3: TGTGCCAGCAGGAACAGGGGGAGCATGAACACTGAAGCTTTCTTT.

The chain joins TRBV27 to TRBJ2-3; weak D call: TRBD2 (6 bases). The CDR3 totals 16 residues. Germline CDR1 reads MNHEY; CDR2 reads SMNVEV (reference sequence). Deletions cut 5 bases from V and 2 bases from J, with 17 bases between. The CDR3, as DNA: TGTGCCAGCAGTAACCTCGGGACTCGGAACACAGATACGCAGTATTTT. Protein: CASSNLGTRNTDTQYF.

The V and J genes are TRBV24-1 and TRBJ1-5; no reliable D call. The CDR3 spans 12 residues. The V gene lost 5 bases and the J gene lost 2 bases, with 3 bases spanning the gap. Germline V gene data show CDR1 as KGHDR and CDR2 as SFDVKD. CDR3 nucleotides: TGTGCCACCAGTGGAGGCAATCAGCCCCAGCATTTT. Translation gives CATSGGNQPQHF.

The chain uses TRBV3-1 (or the pseudogene TRBV3-2) and TRBJ1-1, with 9 bases lining up with TRBD1. Trimming at V came to 3 bases and at J to 7 bases, leaving 0 bases not matched to a gene. Germline loops: CDR1 LGHDT, CDR2 YNNKEL (reference sequence). The CDR3 runs 12 residues. This CDR3 is CASSQDRGEAFF. Here the CDR3 DNA reads TGTGCCAGCAGCCAGGACAGGGGTGAAGCTTTCTTT.

The chain combines TRBV3-1 (or the pseudogene TRBV3-2) with TRBJ2-3, with D unclear. Germline V gene lookup returns CDR1 LGHDT and CDR2 YNNKEL (reference sequence). CDR3 length: 13 amino acids. V was shortened by 4 bases and J by 10 bases, with 15 bases between the two germline ends. The CDR3 coding sequence is TGTGCCAGCAGCCCCCTTCTTGGCGGAGCGCAGTATTTT. Protein: CASSPLLGGAQYF.

The chain carries TRBV30 and TRBJ1-5; 7 nucleotides agree with TRBD1. CDR1 GTSNPN and CDR2 SVGIG come from the germline V gene (reference sequence). Trimming removed 3 bases from V and 9 bases from J; junction bases left unmatched: 5. The CDR3 contains 12 residues. The CDR3 protein is CAWSRGELPQHF. In DNA, the CDR3 is TGTGCCTGGAGCAGGGGGGAGCTGCCCCAGCATTTT.

The DNA for the CDR3 is TGTGCCAGCCGGGTTATCTATGGCTACACCTTC. Translated: CASRVIYGYTF. This rearrangement joins TRBV6-5 to TRBJ1-2; D is unclear. Deletions cut 8 bases from V and 4 bases from J, with 8 bases between. Germline V lookup: CDR1 MNHEY, CDR2 SVGAGI. This CDR3 region has 11 residues.

This chain joins TRBV15 and TRBJ1-6; 11 bases match TRBD1. The trim removed 3 bases at V and 5 bases at J, leaving 9 bases unmatched. Germline loops: CDR1 LNHNV, CDR2 YYDKDF (reference sequence). The CDR3 is 18 amino acids. CDR3 nucleotide sequence: TGTGCCACCAGCAGGGGACAGGGGGAGGGGAGCGATAATTCACCCCTCCACTTT. Translation gives CATSRGQGEGSDNSPLHF.

V is TRBV5-4 and J is TRBJ2-7, with 11 positions matching TRBD1. The CDR3 has 15 amino acids. Germline V gene data show CDR1 as SGHNT and CDR2 as YYREEE (reference sequence). Unmatched junction bases numbered 6, after V lost 1 base and J lost 6 bases. The CDR3, as DNA: TGTGCCAGCAGCTTGAGGGGACAGGGGGAAAGCGAGCAGTACTTC. Translation: CASSLRGQGESEQYF.

The chain carries TRBV7-2 and TRBJ2-7; TRBD2 aligns across 8 bases. Losses at the gene ends were 5 bases for V and 1 base for J; bases not matched to a gene: 4. The CDR3 spans 14 residues. The V gene's germline CDR1 is SGHTA and CDR2 FQGNSA. CDR3 amino acids: CASSPSGSSYEQYF. The CDR3 nucleotides are TGTGCCAGCAGCCCCAGCGGGAGTTCCTACGAGCAGTACTTC.

The chain joins TRBV7-9 to TRBJ1-2; D possibly corresponds to TRBD1 (6 bases). Trimming stripped 4 bases from V and 1 base from J, with 10 bases between. The CDR3 length is 14 residues. The V gene's germline CDR1 is SEHNR and CDR2 FQNEAQ (reference sequence). CDR3: CASSSTGYNYGYTF. In DNA, the CDR3 is TGTGCCAGCAGCTCCACAGGGTATAACTATGGCTACACCTTC.

This clone was recorded only once. This rearrangement joins TRBV10-2 to TRBJ2-7, with TRBD1 as a possible D gene (5 bases). The CDR3 length is 13 residues. Trimming left V 6 bases short and J 2 bases short, with 11 bases between. Germline CDR1 is WSHSY and CDR2 is SAAADI. The CDR3 here is CASSLTGPYEQYF. CDR3 nucleotide sequence: TGCGCCAGCAGCCTCACAGGCCCCTACGAGCAGTACTTC.

The chain links TRBV6-1 to TRBJ1-3, with D perhaps TRBD1 (5 bases). The V gene lost 2 bases and the J gene lost 4 bases, with 21 bases spanning the gap. The CDR3 runs to 18 residues. CDR1 and CDR2 from the germline V gene are MNHNS and SASEGT. Here the CDR3 DNA reads TGTGCCAGCAGTGAATTCGACCCACGGACACAAAGAGGAAACACCATATATTTT. Its protein is CASSEFDPRTQRGNTIYF.

This clone was detected only once. CDR3 sequence (DNA): TGTGCCAGCAGTTCTAGCGGGGGGGCCTACAATGAGCAGTTCTTC. Translated: CASSSSGGAYNEQFF. The chain couples TRBV27 to TRBJ2-1, with 12 bases lining up with TRBD2. The trim removed 4 bases at V and 2 bases at J, leaving 0 bases unmatched. Per germline, CDR1 MNHEY and CDR2 SMNVEV (reference sequence). This CDR3 has 15 amino acids.

CDR3 bases: TGTGCCAGCAGGAAAGAACAGGGTAGGACTGAAGCTTTCTTT. It encodes CASRKEQGRTEAFF. The chain uses TRBV2 and TRBJ1-1, with D maybe TRBD1 (6 bases). The germline V gene has CDR1 SNHLY and CDR2 FYNNEI. The CDR3 has 14 residues. Trimming pared 6 bases from V and 5 bases from J, leaving 16 bases between.

The gene calls are TRBV2 and TRBJ1-5, with a weak D call TRBD1 (5 bases). CDR1 and CDR2 from the germline V gene are SNHLY and FYNNEI. V lost 4 bases and J 10 bases, leaving 14 bases between the germline ends. The length of the CDR3 is 13 residues. The CDR3 nucleotides are TGTGCCAGCAGTGTATTCCAAACAGGACCCCAGCATTTT. The encoded protein is CASSVFQTGPQHF.

This chain's CDR3 is CASRLPTGLLGRWTEAFF. The CDR3 coding sequence is TGTGCCAGCAGACTACCAACAGGTTTACTAGGGAGGTGGACTGAAGCTTTCTTT. The chain is built from TRBV9 and TRBJ1-1, with a weak D call TRBD1 (5 bases). V was trimmed by 5 bases and J by 5 bases, leaving 28 bases between them. The CDR3 contains 18 residues. The germline CDR1 and CDR2 sequences are SGDLS and YYNGEE. Full variable domain (outside the CDR3, taken from reference TRBV9 and TRBJ1-1): DSGVTQTPKHLITATGQRVTLRCSPRSGDLSVYWYQQSLDQGLQFLIQYYNGEERAKGNILERFSAQQFPDLHSELNLSSLELGDSALYFCASRLPTGLLGRWTEAFFGQGTRLTVV.